Listed here are 18 T cell receptor beta chains from one sample, sequenced in a study of blood T cell repertoires in COVID-19. Sequenced by immunoSEQ multiplex PCR; TCRdb stores in-frame clones only, minus some. The sample consists of roughly 430,000 clones, about 88% of them appearing once. Input material: PBMCs or T cells enriched from blood (not recorded which). These receptors came from a woman aged 18-35 years who had been exposed to COVID-19.

The V gene is TRBV15, the J gene TRBJ1-5, with D possibly matching TRBD1 (5 bases). V was cut by 0 bases and J by 9 bases, with 18 bases left in between. Germline CDR1 reads LNHNV; CDR2 reads YYDKDF (reference sequence). This CDR3 has 16 amino acids. CDR3 protein: CATSRDGGMGEWPQHF. DNA of the CDR3: TGTGCCACCAGCAGAGATGGAGGGATGGGGGAATGGCCCCAGCATTTT.

As DNA, the CDR3 is TGTGCCAGCAGGGAGGGCGACGGTCTCAATCAGCCCCAGCATTTT. This encodes CASREGDGLNQPQHF. The chain is built from TRBV2 and TRBJ1-5; D unclear. This CDR3 is 15 amino acids long. V was clipped by 6 bases and J by 3 bases, with 15 bases between them. Germline CDR1 is SNHLY and CDR2 is FYNNEI.

The chain employs TRBV5-1 and TRBJ1-1, with a weak D call TRBD1 (6 bases). Germline assignment: CDR1 SGHRS and CDR2 YFSETQ. Trimming shortened V by 4 bases and J by 7 bases, and 14 bases separated the two germline ends. CDR3 size: 13 residues. The CDR3 is CASSGDRYGEAFF. The CDR3 coding sequence is TGCGCCAGCAGCGGAGACAGGTACGGTGAAGCTTTCTTT.

The table lists this clone with a few counts. The chain carries TRBV7-2 and TRBJ2-7; TRBD2 agrees at 9 bases. Germline V CDR1 and CDR2: SGHTA, FQGNSA. The CDR3 spans 15 residues. Losses at the gene ends were 1 base for V and 2 bases for J; bases not matched to a gene: 3. The DNA for the CDR3 is TGTGCCAGCAGCTTAGGGCCTAGCGGGGCCTACGAGCAGTACTTC. It translates to CASSLGPSGAYEQYF.

This rearrangement joins TRBV7-2 to TRBJ2-1; D uncertain. The V end lost 3 bases, the J end lost 0 bases, and 12 bases lay between the germline ends. The CDR3 totals 16 residues. Germline V gives CDR1 SGHTA, CDR2 FQGNSA. CDR3 residues: CASSFDRLSSYNEQFF. CDR3 in DNA: TGTGCCAGCAGCTTCGATAGATTGAGCTCCTACAATGAGCAGTTCTTC.

The V and J genes are TRBV10-2 and TRBJ2-1; D perhaps matches TRBD2 (5 bases). The CDR3 has 13 amino acids. The germline CDR1 and CDR2 sequences are WSHSY and SAAADI. Trimming took off 7 bases at V and 3 bases at J, with 10 bases between the two ends. The CDR3 loop reads CASIREVYNEQFF. For the CDR3, the DNA is TGCGCCAGCATTCGGGAAGTCTACAATGAGCAGTTCTTC.

This clone appeared once. The J gene is TRBJ2-7, the V gene TRBV6-5; the match to TRBD2 covers 8 bases. The germline V gene encodes CDR1 MNHEY and CDR2 SVGAGI. The CDR3 is 16 amino acids. V lost 2 bases and J lost 0; bases outside the gene matches: 6. CDR3 in amino acids: CASSYGTRDHSYEQYF. The CDR3 coding sequence is TGTGCCAGCAGTTACGGGACTAGAGACCACTCCTACGAGCAGTACTTC.

The chain joins TRBV25-1 to TRBJ1-1; D is unresolved. The germline V and J ends were trimmed by 3 bases and 4 bases, with 12 bases remaining between them. CDR3 size: 14 residues. Germline values: CDR1 MGHDK, CDR2 SYGVNS. CDR3 loop: CASSDEWASTEAFF. In DNA form, the CDR3 reads TGTGCCAGCAGTGACGAGTGGGCGAGCACTGAAGCTTTCTTT.

The V call is TRBV28, the J call TRBJ2-7; unclear D gene. The V end was cut by 2 bases, the J end by 0 bases, with 8 bases between. The CDR3 consists of 14 residues. Per the germline V gene, CDR1 is MDHEN and CDR2 is SYDVKM. In nucleotides, the CDR3 is TGTGCCAGCAGTTTAAGTTACACCTCCTACGAGCAGTACTTC. Protein: CASSLSYTSYEQYF.

This chain connects TRBV6-5 to TRBJ2-1; TRBD2 agrees at 7 bases. After removal of 5 bases from V and 7 bases from J, the junction contained 11 bases not matched to a gene. This CDR3 contains 15 residues. From germline, CDR1 is MNHEY and CDR2 SVGAGI. CDR3 sequence: CASSPQSGVGNEQFF. CDR3 sequence (DNA): TGTGCCAGCAGTCCCCAAAGCGGGGTTGGTAATGAGCAGTTCTTC.

This clone was seen a single time. This sequence joins TRBV12-3 or TRBV12-4 and TRBJ2-4; D not resolved. The CDR3 consists of 12 residues. V shed 6 bases and J shed 8 bases, with 11 bases lying between them. The DNA of the CDR3 is TGTGCCAGCAGGACTGGAGCCTACATTCAGTACTTC. Amino acids: CASRTGAYIQYF.

The CDR3: CASSFIDQPQHF. The CDR3 bases are TGTGCCAGCAGTTTCATAGATCAGCCCCAGCATTTT. V usage is TRBV27 and J usage is TRBJ1-5, with D uncertain. V shed 3 bases and J shed 5 bases, with 5 bases lying between them. Germline lookup yields CDR1 MNHEY and CDR2 SMNVEV (reference sequence). The CDR3 covers 12 residues.

The V gene is TRBV7-6, the J gene TRBJ2-7, with TRBD1 matching over 9 bases. This CDR3 region has 15 residues. The germline gives CDR1 SGHVS, CDR2 FNYEAQ. J was trimmed by 6 bases and V by 5 bases; bases with no gene match: 11. For the CDR3, the DNA is TGTGCCAGCAGCGCTGGGACAGGGCACTTTCTCGAGCAGTACTTC. It specifies CASSAGTGHFLEQYF.

The chain joins TRBV20-1 to TRBJ2-5; 8 nucleotides agree with TRBD2. The CDR3 loop spans 16 amino acids. Germline CDR1 reads DFQATT; CDR2 reads SNEGSKA (reference sequence). V shed 3 bases, J shed 5 bases, and the junction held 14 bases outside the gene matches. CDR3 nucleotides: TGCAGTGCTAGTATCGGAAACGGGGGGGCTGGGGAGACCCAGTACTTC. It specifies CSASIGNGGAGETQYF.

The rearrangement joins TRBV18 to TRBJ2-7; TRBD2 matches 14 bases. Germline V CDR1 and CDR2: KGHSH, LQKENI. Germline trimming cut 3 bases from V and 7 bases from J; bases unmatched to any gene: 8. CDR3 length: 16 amino acids. The CDR3 sequence is CASSPVGLAGVGEQYF. The CDR3 region has the DNA TGTGCCAGCTCACCCGTGGGACTAGCGGGAGTAGGGGAGCAGTACTTC.

This chain links TRBV2 with TRBJ2-2; TRBD2 agrees at 8 bases. Germline V gene sequence: CDR1 SNHLY, CDR2 FYNNEI. Trimming at V came to 3 bases and at J to 4 bases, leaving 7 bases not matched to a gene. CDR3 length equals 16 residues. This CDR3 is CASSEARGALTGELFF. In nucleotides, the CDR3 is TGTGCCAGCAGTGAGGCGCGGGGGGCTCTCACCGGGGAGCTGTTTTTT.

The rearrangement joins TRBV6-2 or TRBV6-3 to TRBJ1-6; D might be TRBD1 (5 bases). The CDR3 spans 17 residues. Germline CDR1 and CDR2: MNHEY and SVGEGT. The ends were cut back, 2 bases at V and 7 bases at J, with 18 bases in the middle. The CDR3 nucleotides are TGTGCCAGCAGTTACAACGGGGGACCTGATATCAATTCACCCCTCCACTTT. This gives the protein CASSYNGGPDINSPLHF.

The chain carries TRBV5-1 and TRBJ2-7; TRBD2 matches 7 bases. V was clipped by 7 bases and J by 7 bases; unmatched bases: 11. The germline V gene encodes CDR1 SGHRS and CDR2 YFSETQ. The CDR3 totals 13 residues. The CDR3 loop is CASRSSGETEQYF. In nucleotides, the CDR3 is TGCGCCAGCCGATCAAGCGGGGAGACTGAGCAGTACTTC.